Listed below are T cell receptor beta chains from one sample, sequenced in a study of T cell responses to AZD1222 COVID-19 vaccine. TCRdb's copy holds only in-frame clones and misses some; the assay was immunoSEQ multiplex PCR. This sample yields around 120,000 clones, of which around nine tenths are seen a single time; approximately 3.5% belongs to the top ten. The sample was peripheral blood, taken on day 0 of AZD1222 vaccination. The receptor source for this set is an adult in good health. Each CDR3 is given with its conserved first and last residue. D genes are given only for firm matches. Part of the rows lack a size; the others show once, few, many or a class for expanded clones.

D: TRBD1
length: 14
size: -
J: TRBJ1-2
V: TRBV5-1
CDR3: CASSFPGQAYGYTF
DNA: TGCGCCAGCAGCTTCCCGGGACAGGCATATGGCTACACCTTC

D: TRBD1
length: 15
size: -
J: TRBJ1-1
V: TRBV5-4
CDR3: CASSPGTAMNTEAFF
DNA: TGTGCCAGCAGCCCCGGGACAGCCATGAACACTGAAGCTTTCTTT

D: TRBD2
length: 16
size: -
J: TRBJ2-1
V: TRBV20-1
CDR3: CSASSPRGAFYNEQFF
DNA: TGCAGTGCTAGTTCCCCGCGGGGGGCCTTCTACAATGAGCAGTTCTTC

D: -
length: 14
size: -
J: TRBJ2-3
V: TRBV19
CDR3: CASSMGVFTDTQYF
DNA: TGTGCCAGTAGTATGGGGGTCTTCACAGATACGCAGTATTTT

D: -
length: 14
size: -
J: TRBJ1-4
V: TRBV25-1
CDR3: CASSETGSNEKLFF
DNA: TGTGCCAGCAGTGAGACGGGTTCTAATGAAAAACTGTTTTTT

D: TRBD2
length: 18
size: -
J: TRBJ2-1
V: TRBV3-1/TRBV3-2
CDR3: CASSQERTSGDLGDEQFF
DNA: TGTGCCAGCAGCCAAGAGAGGACTAGCGGGGACTTGGGGGATGAGCAGTTCTTC

D: TRBD1
length: 14
size: -
J: TRBJ2-2
V: TRBV10-1
CDR3: CASSPGQGDGELFF
DNA: TGCGCCAGCAGTCCGGGACAGGGGGACGGGGAGCTGTTTTTT

D: -
length: 13
size: -
J: TRBJ1-1
V: TRBV3-1/TRBV3-2
CDR3: CASSQVRGHEAFF
DNA: TGTGCCAGCAGCCAAGTGCGGGGGCACGAAGCTTTCTTT

D: -
length: 16
size: -
J: TRBJ1-2
V: TRBV6-2/TRBV6-3
CDR3: CASSYGPGFTNYGYTF
DNA: TGTGCCAGCAGTTATGGCCCTGGATTTACTAACTATGGCTACACCTTC

D: -
length: 12
size: once
J: TRBJ2-7
V: TRBV19
CDR3: CATGAGPYEQYF
DNA: TGTGCCACCGGAGCGGGCCCCTACGAGCAGTACTTC

D: TRBD1
length: 15
size: -
J: TRBJ2-3
V: TRBV6-4
CDR3: CASSTGTGGSDTQYF
DNA: TGTGCCAGCAGTACCGGGACAGGGGGGTCAGATACGCAGTATTTT

D: TRBD2
length: 17
size: -
J: TRBJ2-5
V: TRBV3-1/TRBV3-2
CDR3: CASSQVALAGGPGTQYF
DNA: TGTGCCAGCAGCCAAGTGGCACTCGCGGGGGGGCCAGGGACCCAGTACTTC

D: -
length: 13
size: -
J: TRBJ1-2
V: TRBV4-1
CDR3: CASSQVGREGYTF
DNA: TGCGCCAGCAGCCAAGTCGGCAGGGAGGGCTACACCTTC

D: -
length: 16
size: -
J: TRBJ2-7
V: TRBV6-2/TRBV6-3
CDR3: CASSSPGSGHQYEQYF
DNA: TGTGCCAGCAGTTCTCCGGGGAGCGGACATCAATACGAGCAGTACTTC

D: -
length: 16
size: once
J: TRBJ2-5
V: TRBV9
CDR3: CASSVSGGGATETQYF
DNA: TGTGCCAGCAGCGTATCAGGTGGGGGGGCTACGGAGACCCAGTACTTC

D: TRBD2
length: 12
size: -
J: TRBJ2-3
V: TRBV2
CDR3: CASRGGIDTQYF
DNA: TGTGCCAGCCGGGGGGGAATAGATACGCAGTATTTT

D: -
length: 15
size: -
J: TRBJ1-5
V: TRBV20-1
CDR3: CSARVIASGNQPQHF
DNA: TGCAGTGCTCGTGTAATAGCTTCGGGCAATCAGCCCCAGCATTTT

D: -
length: 15
size: -
J: TRBJ1-3
V: TRBV5-1
CDR3: CASSLDPGAGNTIYF
DNA: TGCGCCAGCAGCTTAGACCCAGGGGCCGGAAACACCATATATTTT

D: TRBD2
length: 15
size: -
J: TRBJ2-1
V: TRBV7-9
CDR3: CASSLLGLEYNEQFF
DNA: TGTGCCAGCAGCTTACTAGGACTAGAGTACAATGAGCAGTTCTTC

D: TRBD2
length: 17
size: once
J: TRBJ2-3
V: TRBV5-1
CDR3: CASSPGTSGGRTDTQYF
DNA: TGCGCCAGCAGTCCGGGGACTAGCGGGGGGCGCACAGATACGCAGTATTTT

D: TRBD1
length: 14
size: -
J: TRBJ1-2
V: TRBV29-1
CDR3: CSVEAPDRVHGYTF
DNA: TGCAGCGTTGAAGCCCCTGACAGGGTTCATGGCTACACCTTC

D: TRBD2
length: 17
size: -
J: TRBJ2-2
V: TRBV5-8
CDR3: CASSLAAGGPGTGELFF
DNA: TGTGCCAGCAGCTTGGCCGCGGGGGGGCCGGGCACCGGGGAGCTGTTTTTT

D: -
length: 12
size: -
J: TRBJ2-3
V: TRBV5-6
CDR3: CASSLSRDTQYF
DNA: TGTGCCAGCAGCTTAAGTAGAGATACGCAGTATTTT

D: -
length: 14
size: -
J: TRBJ1-6
V: TRBV9
CDR3: CASSVGSGDSPLHF
DNA: TGTGCCAGCAGCGTAGGGTCGGGGGATTCACCCCTCCACTTT

D: -
length: 15
size: -
J: TRBJ2-3
V: TRBV19
CDR3: CASSQEGRDTDTQYF
DNA: TGTGCCAGTAGTCAAGAGGGCAGGGATACAGATACGCAGTATTTT